A selection of T cell receptor beta chains follows, all from one sample in a study of neurological immune-mediated disorders. TCRdb redid the calling of the 5' RACE reads with MiXCR, one entry per CDR3 protein. The sample yields 18,000 or so distinct CDR3 sequences, roughly a quarter seen once. Sequences were obtained from PBMCs. The receptors were sampled from a man between 45 and 60 years old with HTLV-1-associated myelopathy (HAM/TSP). The CDR3 runs from the conserved cysteine through the conserved F or W. The D gene is left open where the match is weak. A clone size is listed for some rows: how often the clone was seen (once, few, many), or a class if it is expanded.

j_call: TRBJ1-2
clone_size: -
cdr3_length: 14
v_call: TRBV5-1
d_call: -
cdr3_aa: CASSLVAQDYGYTF
cdr3_nt: TGCGCCAGCAGCTTGGTAGCCCAGGATTATGGCTACACCTTC

j_call: TRBJ1-1
clone_size: -
cdr3_length: 19
v_call: TRBV7-2
d_call: -
cdr3_aa: CASSFYICSASSGNTEAFF
cdr3_nt: -

j_call: TRBJ2-7
clone_size: -
cdr3_length: 15
v_call: TRBV10-3
d_call: TRBD1
cdr3_aa: CAISEGDRTTYEQYF
cdr3_nt: TGTGCCATCAGTGAAGGGGACAGGACTACCTACGAGCAGTACTTC

j_call: TRBJ2-7
clone_size: few
cdr3_length: 12
v_call: TRBV20-1
d_call: -
cdr3_aa: CSAKLGTYEQYF
cdr3_nt: TGCAGTGCGAAGCTAGGGACCTACGAGCAGTACTTC

j_call: TRBJ1-1
clone_size: few
cdr3_length: 13
v_call: TRBV20-1
d_call: -
cdr3_aa: CSGPGTANTEAFF
cdr3_nt: TGCAGCGGCCCCGGCACGGCGAACACTGAAGCTTTCTTT

j_call: TRBJ2-7
clone_size: -
cdr3_length: 14
v_call: TRBV20-1
d_call: -
cdr3_aa: CSARDLGLLNEQYF
cdr3_nt: TGCAGTGCTAGAGACCTAGGTTTATTAAACGAGCAGTACTTC

j_call: TRBJ2-7
clone_size: few
cdr3_length: 19
v_call: TRBV12-3/TRBV12-4
d_call: -
cdr3_aa: CASSQVEGLFRRSSYEQYF
cdr3_nt: TGTGCCAGCAGCCAGGTAGAGGGACTCTTTCGTAGGAGCTCCTACGAGCAGTACTTC

j_call: TRBJ2-2
clone_size: few
cdr3_length: 14
v_call: TRBV12-3/TRBV12-4
d_call: TRBD2
cdr3_aa: CASKLGGSSGELFF
cdr3_nt: TGTGCCAGCAAGTTGGGGGGGTCATCCGGGGAGCTGTTTTTT

j_call: TRBJ2-1
clone_size: few
cdr3_length: 17
v_call: TRBV20-1
d_call: TRBD1
cdr3_aa: CSARPLAGTGPVGEQFF
cdr3_nt: TGCAGTGCTAGACCTCTCGCTGGGACAGGGCCGGTGGGTGAGCAGTTCTTC

j_call: TRBJ1-5
clone_size: -
cdr3_length: 14
v_call: TRBV3-1
d_call: -
cdr3_aa: CASSKSGTGQPQHF
cdr3_nt: TGTGCCAGCAGCAAATCAGGGACGGGCCAGCCCCAGCATTTT

j_call: TRBJ2-3
clone_size: medium-sized
cdr3_length: 16
v_call: TRBV27
d_call: TRBD2
cdr3_aa: CASSQGLAGGTDTQYF
cdr3_nt: TGTGCCAGCAGTCAGGGACTAGCGGGAGGCACAGATACGCAGTATTTT

j_call: TRBJ1-5
clone_size: many
cdr3_length: 14
v_call: TRBV18
d_call: -
cdr3_aa: CASSLSGSGQPQHF
cdr3_nt: TGTGCCAGCTCACTCTCGGGGTCGGGTCAGCCCCAGCATTTT

j_call: TRBJ2-1
clone_size: -
cdr3_length: 14
v_call: TRBV18
d_call: TRBD2
cdr3_aa: CASAGTSGYNEQFF
cdr3_nt: TGTGCCAGCGCCGGGACTAGCGGGTACAATGAGCAGTTCTTC

j_call: TRBJ2-5
clone_size: few
cdr3_length: 14
v_call: TRBV20-1
d_call: TRBD2
cdr3_aa: CSALSGGAAETQYF
cdr3_nt: TGCAGTGCTCTTAGCGGGGGGGCTGCAGAGACCCAGTACTTC

j_call: TRBJ1-2
clone_size: -
cdr3_length: 15
v_call: TRBV10-3
d_call: TRBD1
cdr3_aa: CAISGQGAANYGYTF
cdr3_nt: TGTGCCATCAGTGGACAGGGGGCCGCTAACTATGGCTACACCTTC

j_call: TRBJ2-2
clone_size: few
cdr3_length: 15
v_call: TRBV5-1
d_call: -
cdr3_aa: CASSPRLGWTGELFF
cdr3_nt: TGCGCCAGCAGCCCTCGACTTGGATGGACCGGGGAGCTGTTTTTT

j_call: TRBJ2-7
clone_size: -
cdr3_length: 15
v_call: TRBV15
d_call: -
cdr3_aa: CATSVGSGSTYEQYF
cdr3_nt: TGTGCCACCAGCGTCGGGTCAGGGTCTACGTACGAGCAGTACTTC

j_call: TRBJ2-7
clone_size: once
cdr3_length: 13
v_call: TRBV7-2
d_call: -
cdr3_aa: CASSLEAIYEQYF
cdr3_nt: TGTGCCAGCAGCTTAGAGGCTATCTACGAGCAGTACTTC

j_call: TRBJ2-1
clone_size: many
cdr3_length: 16
v_call: TRBV10-3
d_call: TRBD2
cdr3_aa: CAISEYQTGGKHEQFF
cdr3_nt: TGTGCCATCAGTGAGTATCAGACGGGAGGCAAGCATGAGCAGTTCTTC

j_call: TRBJ2-2
clone_size: -
cdr3_length: 16
v_call: TRBV11-2
d_call: TRBD1
cdr3_aa: CASSLFSRQGSGELFF
cdr3_nt: TGTGCCAGCAGCTTGTTTTCGAGACAGGGTTCCGGGGAGCTGTTTTTT

j_call: TRBJ2-7
clone_size: -
cdr3_length: 15
v_call: TRBV3-1
d_call: -
cdr3_aa: CASSQGSTSGGEQYF
cdr3_nt: TGTGCCAGCAGCCAAGGGAGCACATCGGGCGGGGAGCAGTACTTC

j_call: TRBJ2-2
clone_size: -
cdr3_length: 17
v_call: TRBV5-1
d_call: TRBD2
cdr3_aa: CASSLEPAGGPIGELFF
cdr3_nt: TGCGCCAGCAGCTTGGAACCCGCGGGGGGGCCCATCGGGGAGCTGTTTTTT

j_call: TRBJ2-1
clone_size: -
cdr3_length: 13
v_call: TRBV20-1
d_call: -
cdr3_aa: CSARDIGANEQFF
cdr3_nt: TGCAGTGCTAGAGATATCGGGGCTAATGAGCAGTTCTTC

j_call: TRBJ2-2
clone_size: few
cdr3_length: 14
v_call: TRBV5-1
d_call: -
cdr3_aa: CASSLGQGTGELFF
cdr3_nt: TGCGCCAGCAGCCTTGGCCAGGGGACCGGGGAGCTGTTTTTT

j_call: TRBJ2-3
clone_size: -
cdr3_length: 18
v_call: TRBV4-3
d_call: TRBD2
cdr3_aa: CASSQDPSGGVRADTQYF
cdr3_nt: TGCGCCAGCAGCCAAGACCCTAGCGGGGGGGTTAGGGCAGATACGCAGTATTTT

j_call: TRBJ2-3
clone_size: few
cdr3_length: 14
v_call: TRBV9
d_call: -
cdr3_aa: CASSPLWKKDTQYF
cdr3_nt: TGTGCCAGCAGCCCTCTTTGGAAGAAAGATACGCAGTATTTT

j_call: TRBJ2-5
clone_size: many
cdr3_length: 13
v_call: TRBV20-1
d_call: TRBD1
cdr3_aa: CSAPPGQGQTQYF
cdr3_nt: TGCAGTGCTCCCCCGGGACAGGGGCAGACCCAGTACTTC

j_call: TRBJ2-5
clone_size: few
cdr3_length: 15
v_call: TRBV5-1
d_call: TRBD2
cdr3_aa: CASSFSAGGEETQYF
cdr3_nt: TGCGCCAGCAGCTTCTCAGCGGGGGGAGAGGAGACCCAGTACTTC

j_call: TRBJ1-1
clone_size: medium-sized
cdr3_length: 18
v_call: TRBV10-2
d_call: TRBD1
cdr3_aa: CASIKSGTGMGKNTEAFF
cdr3_nt: TGCGCCAGCATCAAATCCGGGACAGGGATGGGAAAGAACACTGAAGCTTTCTTT